The 9 T cell receptor beta chains listed next were all sequenced from one sample in a study of blood T cell repertoires in COVID-19. Measured with immunoSEQ multiplex PCR; TCRdb has only the in-frame clones, and not every one. The data contain roughly 200,000 clones, nearly 90% of them singletons. What was sequenced was PBMCs or T cells enriched from blood (not recorded which). These receptors all come from a woman aged 40-49 years with acute COVID-19.

The chain joins TRBV5-8 to TRBJ1-5; D uncertain. The CDR3 loop spans 17 amino acids. V shed 3 bases and J shed 0 bases, with 16 bases lying between them. Germline V gene lookup returns CDR1 SGHTS and CDR2 YDEGEE. In nucleotides, the CDR3 is TGTGCCAGCAGCTACGAGGCGAGGGCTTCTAGCAATCAGCCCCAGCATTTT. Its protein is CASSYEARASSNQPQHF.

The chain uses TRBV2 and TRBJ2-3; TRBD2 matches at 8 bases. The CDR3 is 17 amino acids. J lost 8 bases, V lost 6 bases, and 19 bases had no gene match. The V gene's germline CDR1 is SNHLY and CDR2 FYNNEI. CDR3 nucleotide sequence: TGTGCCAGCAGCAGGACTTCGACTAGCGCCGTGTTTGGTACGCAGTATTTT. It specifies CASSRTSTSAVFGTQYF.

This chain connects TRBV2 to TRBJ2-3, with D unclear. The CDR3 contains 15 residues. V was shortened by 5 bases and J by 0 bases, with 12 bases between the two germline ends. CDR1 is SNHLY and CDR2 is FYNNEI in the germline V gene. Written as DNA, the CDR3 is TGTGCCAGCAGTCATACAGAGCCTAGCACAGATACGCAGTATTTT. As protein: CASSHTEPSTDTQYF. The full variable domain, completed using reference TRBV2 and TRBJ2-3, is EPEVTQTPSHQVTQMGQEVILRCVPISNHLYFYWYRQILGQKVEFLVSFYNNEISEKSEIFDDQFSVERPDGSNFTLKIRSTKLEDSAMYFCASSHTEPSTDTQYFGPGTRLTVL.

The DNA of the CDR3 is TGTGCCAGCAGCCTAAGAGGGGGACGAAACACCGGGGAGCTGTTTTTT. This sequence encodes CASSLRGGRNTGELFF. The rearrangement uses TRBV3-1 (or the pseudogene TRBV3-2) and TRBJ2-2; a weak D match, TRBD1 (6 bases). Trimming cost V 4 bases and J 2 bases, with 14 bases left between them. The CDR3 has 16 amino acids. Germline loops: CDR1 LGHDT, CDR2 YNNKEL (reference sequence).

The chain is built from TRBV6-1 and TRBJ1-2; tentative D call: TRBD1 (5 bases). Germline CDR1 is MNHNS and CDR2 is SASEGT. The CDR3 is made up of 12 amino acids. V was pared by 0 bases and J by 12 bases, with 11 bases between. The CDR3 nucleotides are TGTGCCAGCAGTGAAGCAGGGGTCCAAAACACCTTC. Protein product: CASSEAGVQNTF.

The rearrangement joins TRBV19 to TRBJ2-7; D gene ambiguous. This CDR3 is built from 14 residues. From germline, CDR1 is LNHDA and CDR2 SQIVND (reference sequence). The germline V and J ends were trimmed by 5 bases and 0 bases, with 11 bases remaining between them. The CDR3 spells CASSAGLSSYEQYF. As DNA, the CDR3 is TGTGCCAGTAGTGCCGGGTTGAGCTCCTACGAGCAGTACTTC.

The chain joins TRBV10-3 to TRBJ1-5; a weak D match, TRBD1 (5 bases). The ends were cut back, 0 bases at V and 7 bases at J, with 13 bases in the middle. The CDR3 consists of 15 residues. Germline V gene lookup returns CDR1 ENHRY and CDR2 SYGVKD. The CDR3 DNA follows: TGTGCCATCAGTGAGTCGAAGGCAGGGAACCAGCCCCAGCATTTT. It specifies CAISESKAGNQPQHF.

Concerning this clone itself: The germline gene is not matched at one end of the junction; a read error may be the cause. The chain carries TRBV7-7 and TRBJ2-2, with 10 bases identical to TRBD2. The CDR3 loop spans 17 amino acids. Germline V CDR1 and CDR2: SSHAT, FNYEAQ (reference sequence). This chain's CDR3 is CASSSRTSGPETGELFF. CDR3 DNA sequence: TGTGCTAGCAGCTCCCGGACTAGCGGCCCTGAAACCGGGGAGCTGTTTTTT.

The rearrangement joins TRBV5-1 to TRBJ2-1; possibly TRBD2 for D (5 bases). The CDR3 has 17 residues. Trimming shortened V by 4 bases and J by 0 bases, and 17 bases separated the two germline ends. CDR1 is SGHRS and CDR2 is YFSETQ in the germline V gene. CDR3 sequence: CASSPGLGASSYNEQFF. CDR3 sequence (DNA): TGCGCCAGCAGCCCCGGACTCGGCGCAAGCTCCTACAATGAGCAGTTCTTC. Variable domain in full (rest from reference TRBV5-1 and TRBJ2-1): KAGVTQTPRYLIKTRGQQVTLSCSPISGHRSVSWYQQTPGQGLQFLFEYFSETQRNKGNFPGRFSGRQFSNSRSEMNVSTLELGDSALYLCASSPGLGASSYNEQFFGPGTRLTVL.